A single sample is the source of the 21 T cell receptor beta chains below, sequenced in a study of cytomegalovirus exposure and HLA in healthy donors. The primer mix had 60 Vbeta and 13 Jbeta primers. Generated by immunoSEQ multiplex PCR, the TCRdb table keeps only in-frame clones and is missing some. The table lists almost 200,000 clones, 70% to 80% of them singletons. Source material: PBMCs. Every receptor here comes from a woman in her 30s in good health and CMV-seropositive.

The chain uses TRBV28 and TRBJ2-7; 11 nucleotides agree with TRBD2. The CDR3 length is 16 residues. V was pared by 3 bases and J by 4 bases, with 8 bases of the junction left unmatched. Germline V CDR1 and CDR2: MDHEN, SYDVKM. The CDR3 sequence is CASSFSGRAWRYEQYF. The DNA for the CDR3 is TGTGCCAGCAGTTTTAGCGGGAGGGCCTGGAGATACGAGCAGTACTTC.

Written as DNA, the CDR3 is TGTGCCAGCAGCTTAAACAAGAACTACGAGCAGTACTTC. Translation gives CASSLNKNYEQYF. The V and J genes are TRBV7-6 and TRBJ2-7; D not resolved. The germline V gene encodes CDR1 SGHVS and CDR2 FNYEAQ. Trimming removed 2 bases from V and 3 bases from J, with 8 bases in between. The CDR3 covers 13 residues.

This chain uses TRBV6-5 with TRBJ2-1; a possible D gene is TRBD2 (6 bases). Germline assignment: CDR1 MNHEY and CDR2 SVGAGI. V lost 6 bases and J lost 10, with 22 bases in between. This CDR3 spans 15 amino acids. The CDR3, as DNA: TGTGCCAGCAGACAATCGAACTCCGGGGGTGGGGAGCAGTTCTTC. Translation gives CASRQSNSGGGEQFF.

This rearrangement joins TRBV19 to TRBJ2-3; TRBD2 agrees at 8 bases. The CDR3 loop spans 15 amino acids. Germline CDR1 is LNHDA and CDR2 is SQIVND (reference sequence). V lost 6 bases, J lost 0 bases, and 5 bases stayed unmatched. CDR3 sequence: CASRRLALSTDTQYF. CDR3 sequence (DNA): TGTGCCAGTAGACGACTAGCGCTGAGCACAGATACGCAGTATTTT. The variable domain in full, with the rest retrieved from reference TRBV19 and TRBJ2-3, is DGGITQSPKYLFRKEGQNVTLSCEQNLNHDAMYWYRQDPGQGLRLIYYSQIVNDFQKGDIAEGYSVSREKKESFPLTVTSAQKNPTAFYLCASRRLALSTDTQYFGPGTRLTVL.

This chain joins TRBV9 and TRBJ2-1, with 9 bases lining up with TRBD1. Germline V gives CDR1 SGDLS, CDR2 YYNGEE. Germline trimming cut 6 bases from V and 8 bases from J; bases unmatched to any gene: 6. The CDR3 is made up of 13 amino acids. CDR3 amino acids: CASMRQGGDEQFF. CDR3 in DNA: TGTGCCAGCATGAGACAGGGGGGGGATGAGCAGTTCTTC.

This chain connects TRBV19 to TRBJ2-1, with 12 bases lining up with TRBD1. CDR1 is LNHDA and CDR2 is SQIVND in the germline V gene (reference sequence). The CDR3 runs 19 residues. The J segment lost 1 base and the V segment lost 5 bases, leaving 12 bases of the junction unmatched. The CDR3 loop reads CASSSRDRGLASSYNEQFF. CDR3 DNA sequence: TGTGCCAGTAGTTCCCGGGACAGGGGGCTTGCGAGTTCCTACAATGAGCAGTTCTTC.

The chain joins TRBV5-1 to TRBJ2-1, with TRBD2 matching 10 bases. This CDR3 is built from 15 residues. The germline gives CDR1 SGHRS, CDR2 YFSETQ. The trim removed 2 bases at V and 7 bases at J, leaving 6 bases unmatched. The CDR3 nucleotides are TGCGCCAGCAGCTTTCGAGCAGCGGGGGGGAATGAGCAGTTCTTC. Encoded protein: CASSFRAAGGNEQFF.

The J gene is TRBJ2-3, the V gene TRBV7-2; 8 positions agree with TRBD2. Germline V CDR1 and CDR2: SGHTA, FQGNSA. The CDR3 spans 17 residues. Trimming took 5 bases from V and 1 from J; bases not matched to a gene: 11. The CDR3 bases are TGTGCCAGCAGCGTCTTGACGGGGGGGCCAGGCACAGATACGCAGTATTTT. It specifies CASSVLTGGPGTDTQYF.

The CDR3 loop reads CASSLWGTSTEQYF. The CDR3 region has the DNA TGTGCCAGCAGTTTATGGGGGACTAGCACCGAGCAGTACTTC. The chain recombines TRBV27 with TRBJ2-7; 9 nucleotides align to TRBD2. The germline CDR1 and CDR2 sequences are MNHEY and SMNVEV (reference sequence). V shed 1 base and J 6 bases; nucleotides not matched to a gene: 4. The CDR3 covers 14 residues.

The V call is TRBV5-6, the J call TRBJ2-1; a possible D gene is TRBD1 (6 bases). Germline V gene lookup returns CDR1 SGHDT and CDR2 YYEEEE. Trimming stripped 7 bases from V and 3 bases from J, with 17 bases between. The CDR3 is 15 residues long. CDR3 sequence reads: CASLVKRGFYNEQFF. CDR3 DNA: TGTGCCAGCCTTGTGAAGAGGGGGTTCTACAATGAGCAGTTCTTC.

The rearrangement uses TRBV18 and TRBJ1-2; 10 nucleotides match TRBD1. Losses at the gene ends were 5 bases for V and 8 bases for J; bases not matched to a gene: 8. This CDR3 has 14 residues. Looked up from germline, CDR1 is KGHSH and CDR2 is LQKENI. The CDR3 sequence is CASSETGGADGYTF. In nucleotides, the CDR3 is TGTGCCAGCTCAGAGACAGGGGGCGCGGACGGCTACACCTTC. Full variable domain (remainder filled in from reference TRBV18 and TRBJ1-2): NAGVMQNPRHLVRRRGQEARLRCSPMKGHSHVYWYRQLPEEGLKFMVYLQKENIIDESGMPKERFSAEFPKEGPSILRIQQVVRGDSAAYFCASSETGGADGYTFGSGTRLTVV.

This clone was observed a handful of times. The CDR3: CSVDPGTDTQYF. The CDR3 DNA follows: TGCAGCGTTGATCCCGGGACAGATACGCAGTATTTT. V usage is TRBV29-1 and J usage is TRBJ2-3; D gene uncertain. V was clipped by 3 bases and J by 3 bases, with 7 bases between them. The CDR3 length is 12 residues. Germline loops: CDR1 SQVTM, CDR2 ANQGSEA.

The rearrangement links TRBV9 to TRBJ1-1; possible D gene TRBD1, 6 bases. With 5 bases removed from V and 3 bases from J, the gap between germline ends came to 17 bases. CDR3 size: 15 residues. Germline V lookup: CDR1 SGDLS, CDR2 YYNGEE. The CDR3 spells CASRLWGGEDTEAFF. The CDR3 bases are TGTGCCAGCAGACTATGGGGGGGCGAGGACACTGAAGCTTTCTTT.

The chain recombines TRBV13 with TRBJ1-4, with 8 bases aligning to TRBD1. CDR1 is PRHDT, CDR2 FYEKMQ, per germline (reference sequence). J lost 5 bases, V lost 5 bases, and 4 bases had no gene match. The CDR3 spans 14 residues. CDR3: CASSLRQGNEKLFF. CDR3 DNA: TGTGCCAGCAGCCTAAGACAGGGGAATGAAAAACTGTTTTTT.

The V call is TRBV7-9, the J call TRBJ1-5, with TRBD1 identical over 8 bases. CDR3 length: 14 amino acids. Trimming took 6 bases from V and 5 from J; bases not matched to a gene: 6. Germline CDR1 reads SEHNR; CDR2 reads FQNEAQ (reference sequence). The CDR3 bases are TGTGCCAGCAGGCTACAGGGGGAAGATCAGCCCCAGCATTTT. This encodes CASRLQGEDQPQHF. Variable domain in full (rest from reference TRBV7-9 and TRBJ1-5): DTGVSQNPRHKITKRGQNVTFRCDPISEHNRLYWYRQTLGQGPEFLTYFQNEAQLEKSRLLSDRFSAERPKGSFSTLEIQRTEQGDSAMYLCASRLQGEDQPQHFGDGTRLSIL.

The chain uses TRBV27 and TRBJ2-5, with a weak D call TRBD2 (5 bases). The CDR3 extends over 15 amino acids. V gave up 1 base and J gave up 4 bases, with 13 bases separating them. Germline V lookup: CDR1 MNHEY, CDR2 SMNVEV (reference sequence). The DNA for the CDR3 is TGTGCCAGCAGTTTATTTAGGGTCGAGGGAGAGACCCAGTACTTC. This gives the protein CASSLFRVEGETQYF.

This clone was recorded only once. The DNA for the CDR3 is TGTGCCAGCAAAGTTCGGGACTTAAAGACTGGGGCCAACGTCCTGACTTTC. This codes for CASKVRDLKTGANVLTF. This chain joins TRBV2 and TRBJ2-6; the D gene is possibly TRBD2 (6 bases). There are 17 residues in the CDR3. Germline loops: CDR1 SNHLY, CDR2 FYNNEI. V lost 7 bases and J lost 2, with 18 bases in between.

This clone is a singleton in its sample. The gene calls are TRBV6-5 and TRBJ2-1; TRBD2 matches 10 bases. This CDR3 has 15 residues. V lost 4 bases, J lost 8 bases, and 8 bases stayed unmatched. From germline, CDR1 is MNHEY and CDR2 SVGAGI. The CDR3 DNA reads TGTGCCAGCAGTTCCGTAGCGGGGGGATTCTATGAGCAGTTCTTC. It codes for CASSSVAGGFYEQFF.

This clone showed up many times. The chain is built from TRBV20-1 and TRBJ2-5; D uncertain. The CDR3 has 11 amino acids. With 4 bases removed from V and 5 bases from J, the gap between germline ends came to 8 bases. Germline assignment: CDR1 DFQATT and CDR2 SNEGSKA (reference sequence). The CDR3 is CSATPKETQYF. The CDR3 bases are TGCAGTGCTACCCCTAAGGAGACCCAGTACTTC.

J is TRBJ2-7 and V is TRBV9, with D possibly being TRBD2 (5 bases). Germline V gene sequence: CDR1 SGDLS, CDR2 YYNGEE. This CDR3 spans 13 amino acids. The V and J ends lost 1 base and 4 bases respectively, with 9 bases between them. This chain's CDR3 is CASSVSGSYEQYF. The CDR3 DNA is TGTGCCAGCAGCGTAAGCGGATCTTACGAGCAGTACTTC.

The V and J genes are TRBV28 and TRBJ2-5; D gene uncertain. Trimming took off 5 bases at V and 0 bases at J, with 16 bases between the two ends. CDR1 and CDR2 (germline): MDHEN, SYDVKM. This CDR3 spans 16 amino acids. CDR3 in DNA: TGTGCCAGCAGTATCCGCCTGACTTCGTACCAAGAGACCCAGTACTTC. It translates to CASSIRLTSYQETQYF. Full variable domain (remainder filled in from reference TRBV28 and TRBJ2-5): DVKVTQSSRYLVKRTGEKVFLECVQDMDHENMFWYRQDPGLGLRLIYFSYDVKMKEKGDIPEGYSVSREKKERFSLILESASTNQTSMYLCASSIRLTSYQETQYFGPGTRLLVL.